This T cell receptor (beta chain) was identified in a study of response to subunit inactivated influenza vaccine. The study, taken as a whole, reports: Each seasonal flu vaccination may recruit only limited new T cells, authors suggested.

MiXCR, run by TCRdb on the RT-PCR reads, gives a single entry per CDR3 protein. The sample holds roughly 780,000 distinct CDR3 sequences, about 18% seen once. Trimming stripped 1 base from V and 5 bases from J, with 13 bases between. Germline-derived CDR1 and CDR2 are SGHVS and FQNEAQ. The length of the CDR3 is 15 residues. Of note for this clonotype: Its antigen is unknown.

This receptor was identified in a man between 45 and 60 years old who received an inactivated influenza vaccine. The source was PBMCs from blood, collected around 5 days after vaccination. The J gene is TRBJ2-3, the V gene TRBV7-8; D perhaps matches TRBD2 (6 bases). The CDR3 nucleotides read TGTGCCAGCAGCTTAGTGGGGACTTATGGAGATACGCAGTATTTT. Translated: CASSLVGTYGDTQYF.